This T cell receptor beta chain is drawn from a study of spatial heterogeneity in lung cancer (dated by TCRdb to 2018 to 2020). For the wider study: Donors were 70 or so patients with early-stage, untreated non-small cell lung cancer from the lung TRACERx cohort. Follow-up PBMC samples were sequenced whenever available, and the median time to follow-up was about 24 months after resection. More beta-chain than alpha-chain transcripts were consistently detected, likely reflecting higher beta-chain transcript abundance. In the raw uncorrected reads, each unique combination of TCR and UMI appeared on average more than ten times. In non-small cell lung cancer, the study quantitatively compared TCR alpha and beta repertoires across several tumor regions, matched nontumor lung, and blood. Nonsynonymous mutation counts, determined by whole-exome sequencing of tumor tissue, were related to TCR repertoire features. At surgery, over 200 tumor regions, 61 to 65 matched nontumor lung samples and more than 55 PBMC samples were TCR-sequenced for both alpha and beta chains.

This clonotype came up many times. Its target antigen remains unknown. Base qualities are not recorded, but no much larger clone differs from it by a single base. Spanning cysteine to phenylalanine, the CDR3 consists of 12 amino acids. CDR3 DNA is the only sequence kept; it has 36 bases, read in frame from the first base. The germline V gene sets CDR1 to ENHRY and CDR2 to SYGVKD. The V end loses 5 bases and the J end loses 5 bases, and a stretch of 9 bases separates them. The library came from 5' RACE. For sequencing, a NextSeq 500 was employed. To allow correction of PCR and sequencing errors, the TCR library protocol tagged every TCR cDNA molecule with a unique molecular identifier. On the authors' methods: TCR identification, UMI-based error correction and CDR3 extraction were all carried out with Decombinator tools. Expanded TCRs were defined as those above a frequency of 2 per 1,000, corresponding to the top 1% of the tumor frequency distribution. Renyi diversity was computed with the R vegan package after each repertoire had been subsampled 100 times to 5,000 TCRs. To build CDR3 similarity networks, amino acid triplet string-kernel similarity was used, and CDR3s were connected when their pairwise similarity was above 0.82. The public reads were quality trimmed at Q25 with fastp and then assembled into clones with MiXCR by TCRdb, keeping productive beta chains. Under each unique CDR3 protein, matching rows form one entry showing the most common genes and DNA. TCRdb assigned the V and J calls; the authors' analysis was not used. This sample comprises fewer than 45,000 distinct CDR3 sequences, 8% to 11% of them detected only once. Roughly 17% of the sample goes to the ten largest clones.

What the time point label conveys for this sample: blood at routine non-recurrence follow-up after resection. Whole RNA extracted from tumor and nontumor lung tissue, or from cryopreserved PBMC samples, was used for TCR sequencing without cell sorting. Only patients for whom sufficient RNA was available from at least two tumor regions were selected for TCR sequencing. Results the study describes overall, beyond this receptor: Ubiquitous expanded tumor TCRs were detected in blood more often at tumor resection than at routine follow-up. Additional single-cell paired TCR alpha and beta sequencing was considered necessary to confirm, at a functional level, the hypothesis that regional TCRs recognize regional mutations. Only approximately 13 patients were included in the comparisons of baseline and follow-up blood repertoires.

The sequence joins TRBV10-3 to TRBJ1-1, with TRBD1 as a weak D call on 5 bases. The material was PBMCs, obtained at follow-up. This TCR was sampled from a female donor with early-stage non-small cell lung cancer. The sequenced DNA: TGTGCCATCAGTTTGGGGGGGACTGAAGCTTTCTTT. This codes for CAISLGGTEAFF.